The T cell receptor beta chain described here comes from a study of cytomegalovirus exposure and HLA in healthy donors. The germline V gene encodes CDR1 MGHRA and CDR2 YSYEKL. The trim removed 4 bases at V and 5 bases at J, leaving 11 bases unmatched. The CDR3 totals 16 residues. Regarding the study as a whole: As confirmed in vitro, a few CMV-associated chains were specific for CMV antigens.

Primers: 60 Vbeta forward and 13 Jbeta reverse. This table comes from immunoSEQ multiplex PCR, and its TCRdb copy is limited to in-frame clones, with some not included. The data contain about 120,000 clones, roughly 80% of them seen just once; the ten biggest clones take up 7.5% to 9%. A word on this clone: The target antigen is unknown.

J is TRBJ1-3 and V is TRBV4-1; 7 nucleotides agree with TRBD1. The receptor comes from a female donor in good health and CMV-seropositive. The sequencing sample was made of PBMCs. As DNA, the CDR3 is TGCGCCAGCAGCCTAGGCACAACAGGGGCAAGAAACACCATATATTTT. Its protein is CASSLGTTGARNTIYF.